Detailed here is one T cell receptor beta chain. The sample is drawn from a study of blood T cells in healthy people across ages. Primed by a sample-barcoded 5' primer and a J-beta primer mix, a second PCR proceeded for roughly 7 to 12 cycles. TCRdb fed the 5' RACE reads into MiXCR, producing one record per CDR3 protein. The sample lists about 720,000 distinct CDR3 sequences; 20% to 25% were seen once. Sample: blood. This receptor was identified in a man aged 70 or older in good health.

Here the CDR3 reads CASSSDGYTF. Written as DNA, the CDR3 is TGTGCCAGCAGTTCCGATGGCTACACCTTC. The V call is TRBV12-3 or TRBV12-4, the J call TRBJ1-2; D is ambiguous. The CDR3 runs 10 residues. Trimming cost V 4 bases and J 6 bases, with 3 bases left between them.